A selection of T cell receptor beta chains follows, all from one sample in a study of blood T cell repertoires in COVID-19. Method: immunoSEQ multiplex PCR; TCRdb's copy keeps in-frame clones and lacks some. The sample consists of roughly 300,000 clones, 80% to 90% of them appearing once. The sample consisted of peripheral blood. The receptors here all came from a young man who had recovered from COVID-19. Each CDR3 is given with its conserved first and last residue. A D gene is named only where the DNA matches it firmly. Where a row states a size, it is once, few, many or the class of an expanded clone; other rows omit it.

d_call | j_call | clone_size | v_call | cdr3_aa | cdr3_nt
. | TRBJ2-7 | . | TRBV6-5 | CASSYASPGISYEQYF | TGTGCCAGCAGTTACGCCTCGCCGGGGATCTCCTACGAGCAGTACTTC
. | TRBJ2-2 | once | TRBV9 | CASSVATGATGELFF | TGTGCCAGCAGCGTAGCTACGGGAGCGACCGGGGAGCTGTTTTTT
. | TRBJ1-5 | few | TRBV6-5 | CASSPTVSGQPQHF | TGTGCCAGCAGTCCCACGGTCTCGGGTCAGCCCCAGCATTTT
. | TRBJ2-2 | . | TRBV7-3 | CASSLRGAANTGELFF | TGTGCCAGCAGCTTACGGGGAGCAGCGAACACCGGGGAGCTGTTTTTT
TRBD1 | TRBJ1-2 | . | TRBV5-1 | CASSLQGTDGYTF | TGCGCCAGCAGCTTGCAAGGGACAGATGGCTACACCTTC
TRBD1 | TRBJ1-2 | . | TRBV7-3 | CASSRQGGYTF | TGTGCCAGCAGCCGACAGGGTGGCTACACCTTC
TRBD1 | TRBJ2-7 | . | TRBV27 | CASSSGGGYEQYF | TGTGCCAGCAGTTCAGGGGGCGGATACGAGCAGTACTTC
TRBD1 | TRBJ1-1 | few | TRBV12-3/TRBV12-4 | CASSINRGTEAFF | TGTGCCAGCAGTATTAACAGGGGCACTGAAGCTTTCTTT
. | TRBJ2-2 | . | TRBV5-4 | CASSPPAGAGELFF | TGTGCCAGCAGCCCTCCGGCCGGGGCCGGGGAGCTGTTTTTT
TRBD1 | TRBJ2-1 | . | TRBV7-6 | CASSLMDRVWGSYNEQFF | TGTGCCAGCAGCTTAATGGACAGGGTTTGGGGCTCCTACAATGAGCAGTTCTTC
. | TRBJ1-2 | . | TRBV13 | CASSRPGDRGYYGYTF | TGTGCCAGCAGCCGTCCCGGGGACCGGGGGTACTATGGCTACACCTTC
. | TRBJ2-3 | . | TRBV7-3 | CASSLNSPPTDTQYF | TGTGCCAGCAGCTTAAACTCCCCCCCCACAGATACGCAGTATTTT
TRBD2 | TRBJ2-5 | . | TRBV10-3 | CAVGGSRVQETQYF | TGTGCCGTGGGGGGGTCGCGGGTACAAGAGACCCAGTACTTC
. | TRBJ2-1 | . | TRBV13 | CASSLGTYEQFF | TGTGCCAGCAGCTTAGGGACTTATGAGCAGTTCTTC
. | TRBJ2-7 | . | TRBV18 | CASARGRGDEQYF | TGTGCCAGCGCTAGGGGCAGGGGCGACGAGCAGTACTTC
. | TRBJ2-1 | once | TRBV10-3 | CAISDWGGGLNEQFF | TGTGCCATCAGTGACTGGGGGGGCGGGCTGAATGAGCAGTTCTTC